The following is a T cell receptor (beta chain) sequence with its context. Genomic DNA, serving as template, underwent TCR beta VDJ and CDR3 profiling. TCRdb analysed the reads with MiXCR anew, one entry per CDR3 protein. The sample records around 290,000 distinct CDR3 sequences, 45% to 65% being singletons. CD8+CD57+ cell expansion, shown by flow cytometry, had occurred in the patients selected for sequencing. This CDR3 is built from 13 residues. Per the germline V gene, CDR1 is SEHNR and CDR2 is FQNEAQ (reference sequence). Trimming removed 1 base at V and 5 bases at J, with 6 bases between. The data originate from a study of CD8+CD57+ T cells in acquired aplastic anemia.

Sequenced sample: sorted CD4+, CD8+, or CD8+CD57+ T cells (not recorded which) from PBMCs. The sequence came from a human donor with aplastic anemia. The chain joins TRBV7-9 to TRBJ2-1; unclear D gene. The DNA of the CDR3 is TGTGCCAGCAGCTTAGTTGAGGACAATGAGCAGTTCTTC. Translating gives CASSLVEDNEQFF.